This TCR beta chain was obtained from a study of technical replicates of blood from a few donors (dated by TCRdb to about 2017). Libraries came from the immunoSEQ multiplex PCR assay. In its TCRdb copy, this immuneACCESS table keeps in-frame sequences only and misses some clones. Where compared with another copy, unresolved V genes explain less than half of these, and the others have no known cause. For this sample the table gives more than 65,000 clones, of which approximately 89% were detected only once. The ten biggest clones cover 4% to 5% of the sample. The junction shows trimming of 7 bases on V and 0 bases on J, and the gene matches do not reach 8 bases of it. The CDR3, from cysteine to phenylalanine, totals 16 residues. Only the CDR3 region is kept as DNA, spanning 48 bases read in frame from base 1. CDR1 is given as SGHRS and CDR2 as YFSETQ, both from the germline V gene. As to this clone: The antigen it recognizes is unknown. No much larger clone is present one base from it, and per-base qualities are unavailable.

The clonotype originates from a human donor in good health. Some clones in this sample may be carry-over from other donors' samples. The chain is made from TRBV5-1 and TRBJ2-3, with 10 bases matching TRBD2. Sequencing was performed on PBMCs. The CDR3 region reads CASRRTSGASTDTQYF. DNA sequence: TGCGCCAGCCGAAGGACTAGCGGAGCTAGCACAGATACGCAGTATTTT.